The sequence of this T cell receptor beta chain was determined in a study of blood T cell repertoires in COVID-19. The overall study: In each case, the material was cDNA or gDNA derived from T cells, B-cell-depleted T cells, or PBMCs.

Followed longitudinally, the Seattle patients had been enrolled during active infection. Under the authors' procedure: Amplified reference gene primers provided the basis for estimating nucleated cell counts. Only in-frame clones appear in the TCRdb table, and some are missing; sequencing was by immunoSEQ multiplex PCR. V and J calls and clone size come straight from that table; D and trimming were deduced from the DNA. The sample lists 140,000 to 150,000 clones; 80% to 90% were seen once. Material for sequencing was peripheral blood. This sequence was found in a woman between 55 and 75 years old with COVID-19, enrolled during active disease.

CDR3 amino acids: CASSRERLNQPQHF. The CDR3 nucleotides are TGTGCCAGCTCACGAGAGAGGCTCAATCAGCCCCAGCATTTT. V and J are TRBV18 and TRBJ1-5; no clear D. Deletions cut 4 bases from V and 3 bases from J, with 10 bases between. Germline V gives CDR1 KGHSH, CDR2 LQKENI. This CDR3 contains 14 residues.